The 6 T cell receptor delta chains below come from one sample, sequenced in a study of Vδ1+ human thymocytes. The template was reverse-transcribed extracted RNA. Multiplex PCR used pooled V-gene forward primers and a constant-region reverse primer to amplify CDR3s. TCRdb reanalyzed the multiplex PCR reads using CATT. The sample has under 85,000 delta-chain clones; 30% to 45% are singletons. For these receptors, no antigen is known. Study-wide findings and caveats: In the thymus, TRG and TRD repertoires looked highly polyclonal with Gaussian CDR3 lengths.

What was sequenced was Vdelta1+ gamma-delta thymocytes from the thymus. Subset defined: FACS-sorted CD3+ TCRalphabeta- TCRVdelta1+ TCRVdelta2- thymocytes. The receptors originated from a boy under two years old who had congenital heart surgery.

As regards this clone: Within the sample, other DNA sequences also encode this same CDR3. The chain couples TRDV1 to TRDJ2; 7 bases map to TRDD3. The ends lost 0 bases at V and 5 bases at J; junction bases unmatched: 12. The CDR3 contains 18 residues. Germline V gene sequence: CDR1 TSWWSYY, CDR2 QGS. The CDR3 region is CALGELSPTGAPTAQLFF. CDR3 DNA sequence: TGTGCTCTTGGGGAACTATCCCCTACTGGGGCGCCCACAGCACAACTCTTCTTT.

The chain employs TRDV1 and TRDJ1; no definite D call. The CDR3 contains 16 residues. Germline assignment: CDR1 TSWWSYY and CDR2 QGS. V dropped 5 bases and J dropped 4 bases, with 20 bases sitting between them. The CDR3 nucleotides read TGTGCTCTTGGGAAAGCCCAGCCTCCCGGTTACGATAAACTCATCTTT. This codes for CALGKAQPPGYDKLIF.

This clone was recorded a few times. The gene calls are TRDV1 and TRDJ1; TRDD3 agrees at 12 bases. Germline CDR1 reads TSWWSYY; CDR2 reads QGS. This CDR3 region has 23 residues. Trimming took 3 bases from V and 2 from J; bases not matched to a gene: 25. The DNA of the CDR3 is TGTGCTCTTGGGGACTACCTCCCTCTTGGGGGCCGTACTGGGGGATACCGAACCGATAAACTCATCTTT. Translation: CALGDYLPLGGRTGGYRTDKLIF.

The table lists this clone with a few counts. The chain links TRDV1 to TRDJ1; D uncertain. Trimming removed 5 bases from V and 0 bases from J, with 10 bases in between. The CDR3 has 14 residues. From germline, CDR1 is TSWWSYY and CDR2 QGS. CDR3 DNA: TGTGCTCTTGGGCCGGCTCTGTACACCGATAAACTCATCTTT. Amino acids: CALGPALYTDKLIF.

The chain uses TRDV1 and TRDJ1; TRDD2 aligns across 9 bases. CDR1 and CDR2 from the germline V gene are TSWWSYY and QGS. The CDR3 length is 22 residues. V was clipped by 2 bases and J by 3 bases; unmatched bases: 25. The CDR3 sequence: CALGEILTPRLPTNRGSDKLIF. Here the CDR3 DNA reads TGTGCTCTTGGGGAAATTTTAACCCCCCGCCTTCCTACAAACCGGGGTTCCGATAAACTCATCTTT.

A word on this clone: This may arise from a read error, as a much more abundant clone is one base away. The rearrangement links TRDV2 to TRDJ1; the D gene is possibly TRDD3 (6 bases). In germline, CDR1 is GEAIGNYY, CDR2 EKD. The CDR3 loop spans 17 amino acids. V was cut by 0 bases and J by 2 bases, with 18 bases left in between. The CDR3 region is CACDTLYWEILTDKLIF. The CDR3 nucleotides are TGTGCCTGTGACACCTTATACTGGGAGATACTAACCGATAAACTCATCTTT.